The subject of this entry is one TCR beta chain. The sample originates from a study of blood T cell repertoires in COVID-19. TCRdb keeps only in-frame clones here, not all; method: immunoSEQ multiplex PCR. Altogether around 130,000 clones are present, about nine tenths being singletons, with the ten largest covering roughly 2.5%. Germline CDR1 is PRHDT and CDR2 is FYEKMQ (reference sequence). The CDR3 totals 11 residues. V lost 4 bases, J lost 5 bases, and 4 bases lay in between. The source of this sequence is a human donor with COVID-19, enrolled during active disease. The donor label of this sample is uncertain. J is TRBJ2-3 and V is TRBV13, with D unclear. Sequenced: peripheral blood. CDR3 DNA sequence: TGTGCCAGCAGCTACGGAGATACGCAGTATTTT. Translation: CASSYGDTQYF.